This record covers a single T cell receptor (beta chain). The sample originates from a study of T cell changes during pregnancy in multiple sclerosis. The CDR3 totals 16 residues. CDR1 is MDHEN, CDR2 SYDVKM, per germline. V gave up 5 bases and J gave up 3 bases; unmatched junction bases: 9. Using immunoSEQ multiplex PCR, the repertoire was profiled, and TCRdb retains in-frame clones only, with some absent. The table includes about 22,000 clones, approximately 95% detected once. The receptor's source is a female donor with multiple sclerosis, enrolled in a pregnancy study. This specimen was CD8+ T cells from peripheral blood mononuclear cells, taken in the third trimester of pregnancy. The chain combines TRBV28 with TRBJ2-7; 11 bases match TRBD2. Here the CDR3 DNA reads TGTGCCAGCAGTAGCATAGCGGGAGGGCTTGTCTACGAGCAGTACTTC. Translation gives CASSSIAGGLVYEQYF.